This TCR beta chain was retrieved from a study of identical twins. The study, taken as a whole, reports: For cord blood, abundant beta clonotypes had fewer insertions, unlike memory repertoires, which showed none. Potential partial confounding of zero-insertion analyses by invariant MAIT and iNKT cells was noted.

The CDR3 runs 16 residues. The ends lost 5 bases at V and 2 bases at J; junction bases unmatched: 5. This clonotype turned up a few times. Antigen unknown. Everyone who donated was a healthy Caucasian. Carrying unique molecular identifiers, the cDNA also gained a universal primer site through template switching. A single record per CDR3 protein comes from TCRdb applying MiXCR to the 5' RACE reads. The profile shows 240,000 or so distinct CDR3 sequences, roughly a tenth of them singletons. What was sequenced was memory T cells sorted from blood. The sequence derives from a man aged 50-59 years in good health. The V and J genes are TRBV12-3 or TRBV12-4 and TRBJ2-1; 11 bases are a match to TRBD2. CDR3 sequence reads: CASSLYSGGAYNEQFF. The CDR3 DNA sequence: TGTGCCAGCAGTCTCTATAGCGGGGGGGCCTACAATGAGCAGTTCTTC.